This entry describes one T cell receptor (beta chain). What antigen it recognizes has not been identified. Per-nucleotide qualities are absent, and no much larger clonotype sits a single base away. In total, just over 650 healthy bone marrow donors made up the cohort. At the time of sampling, every cohort member was nominally healthy, though immune exposures that went unrecorded were likely present. The donor was CMV seronegative and was included in the group of a few hundred seronegative cohort members. Each donor provided a peripheral blood sample, and peripheral blood mononuclear cells were used for TCR beta sequencing. The Qiagen DNeasy Blood Extraction Kit was used to extract genomic DNA from the blood cell samples. The data were obtained in a study of cytomegalovirus exposure and HLA in healthy donors (dated by TCRdb to 2015 to 2018). Regarding the study in general: An earlier analysis of several hundred of the donors reported 250 to 350 Gb of sequence data and some 120 million unique TCR beta sequences from about 180 million T cells. An early release that covered several hundred HLA-typed donors contained approximately 300 gigabases of sequencing data and about 84 million unique TCR sequences. Of the 300 to 500 genotyped donors, approximately 81% were placed in the genetic ancestry cluster associated with self-reported Caucasian donors. The study aimed to test whether signatures of past pathogen exposure could be identified by cataloging public T cell receptors. The study used immunosequencing to profile the T cell repertoires of 670 or so subjects and linked those repertoires to cytomegalovirus serostatus. Besides the first cohort of approximately 710 subjects, a separate validation cohort made up of 120 different subjects was used. High-throughput TCR immunosequencing, statistical association of individual TCRs with disease status, and machine learning were combined to predict cytomegalovirus infection status. In a later analysis, previously published TCR beta repertoires from about 670 donors were re-analyzed and high-resolution HLA genotyping was added so that TCR occurrence patterns could be studied. The later analysis used no new phenotypic data to find candidate immune exposures, relying instead on TCR beta sequences and their occurrence across donors. To decide whether each TCR beta V gene segment behaved as functional or pseudogenic, an earlier analysis of over 500 of the donors relied on high-throughput TCR beta sequencing. Donor age, sex, ethnicity and CMV serostatus were compiled together with the repertoire data. In a later genetic analysis, genome-wide SNP genotypes for 398 of the 666 donors were used, and that subset was treated as a discovery cohort. All discovery cohort repertoires had been generated using a single sequencing platform. Class I and class II HLA loci were covered by the typing at four-digit resolution. The number of typed donors differed by locus: about 629-630 for A, B, C, DRB1 and DQB1; 522 for DQA1; fewer than 610 for DPA1; and around 490 for DPB1. Several DR-DQ haplotypes were handled as single units for association and clustering because linkage in the cohort was strong. On average, about 200,000 unique TCR beta nucleotide sequences were sequenced per donor among some 420 genotyped donors of the cohort, with 15% to 20% of those sequences being non-productive. Study-wide conclusions, independent of this receptor: The authors suggested that the approach could potentially be generalized to other disease states and immunological phenotypes. Compared with the approximately 600-donor mean, donors in an Asian-associated ancestry cluster had fewer N-insertions in productive TCRs, according to a later genetic analysis. The earlier analysis of around 600 of the donors excluded some 16 rarely observed V segments, including chromosome 9 orphons, because counts were too low. Three of the identified cytomegalovirus-associated TCR beta chains were confirmed in vitro to be specific for cytomegalovirus antigens. In a later analysis, HLA-associated TCR beta chains showed more clonal expansion and lower generation probabilities than non-associated chains that were equally common. Across donors, most TCR sequences were observed very rarely, whereas some public TCRs were present in many individuals. CMV serostatus was the only immune exposure information available for the cohort. Strong co-occurrence of HLA alleles, especially DR and DQ, made assigning TCR associations to individual alleles difficult. Linkage disequilibrium might explain the correlated functional status among segregating V segments, but an unknown experimental factor could not be excluded. The study gave a list of 150 to 200 TCR beta chains associated with cytomegalovirus. This cohort had only TCR beta chains sequenced, and the lack of alpha or paired-chain data limited which features could be detected. A later analysis found that most CMV-associated TCR beta chains appeared HLA-restricted, with HLA associations seemingly driven largely by CMV exposure. A later analysis associated 17,000 or so TCR beta sequences with specific HLA alleles at a false discovery rate of 0.05. An association between a missense DCLRE1C variant and V-gene and J-gene trimming of TCR beta chains was found in a later genetic analysis and replicated in an independent cohort. In a later analysis, several top co-occurrence clusters were reported to appear linked to parvovirus B19, influenza, CMV and Epstein-Barr virus. A group of highly shared sequence variants was considered likely to be a technical artifact of the sequencing pipeline. Roughly uniform sequencing depth across donors was assumed in presence/absence analyses, although this assumption may not hold. An earlier analysis of some 590 of the donors showed that most TCR beta V segments appeared in productive rearrangements either about 87% or about 30% of the time, which broadly matched IMGT annotations. According to a later analysis, TCR association rates differed among HLA loci, with DRB1 alleles showing the most associated TCRs and HLA-C alleles showing the fewest. Because HLA typing was missing for some donors at each locus, association tests included only the typed subset. The classifier was reported to diagnose cytomegalovirus status with high specificity and sensitivity in both the original and validation cohorts. Some IMGT-functional V segments, including TRBV6-2 and TRBV6-3, could not be told apart with the 87-base-pair reads, so those segments were excluded. A further reported finding was that TCR beta sequences accurately predicted the HLA-A and HLA-B alleles for most subjects in the first cohort.

At the junction V is shortened by 2 bases and J by 5 bases; bases outside the gene matches: 10. From cysteine to phenylalanine, the CDR3 is 16 amino acids long. Only the CDR3 region is kept as DNA, spanning 48 bases read in frame from base 1. From a lookup of the germline V gene, CDR1 and CDR2 are MGHDK and SYGVNS. Library preparation used the immunoSEQ multiplex PCR assay. For the multiplex PCR, a mixture combining 60 forward primers for TCR Vbeta segments and 13 reverse primers for TCR Jbeta segments was used. Amplification of the CDR3 region of rearranged TCR beta genes was performed with a multiplex PCR assay on genomic DNA. The amplified TCR beta libraries were sequenced on the Illumina HiSeq System as 87-base-pair reads. The original methods were these. In a later analysis, tens of millions of unique TCR beta chains were counted across the roughly 670 repertoires, and around 11 million of these chains were shared by at least two donors. Raw reads were error-corrected and collapsed into unique sequences with a nearest-neighbor algorithm that merged closely related sequences to remove PCR and sequencing errors. V, D and J gene segments were assigned by aligning CDR3 sequences to IMGT reference sequences. For a sequence to be retained, a match of at least six nucleotides to both a V gene segment and a J gene segment was required. Rearrangements were classified as productive when the CDR3 lacked stop codons and remained in frame with V and J, and all other rearrangements were classified as non-productive. CDR3 was defined by IMGT convention, running from the second conserved V-encoded cysteine to the conserved J-encoded phenylalanine. In an earlier analysis of around 570 of the donors, sequences lacking an unambiguous match to a single V gene segment were excluded. In an earlier analysis of some 590 of the donors, a V segment was called functional when productive rearrangements were above 56.7%, and segregating when the standard deviation between donors exceeded 5%. A statistical classification framework was built for diagnosing cytomegalovirus status from the catalog of TCR beta chain sequences. In a later analysis, TCR nucleotide sequences were compared against IMGT/GENE-DB human TR gene sequences so that V and J genes could be assigned. In a later analysis, CDR3 sequences and most-parsimonious VDJ recombination scenarios were assigned using the TCRdist pipeline. In a later analysis, each TCR beta chain was defined by its CDR3 amino acid sequence together with its V-gene family, and reads without a unique V-gene family were excluded. As a way to deal with suspected cross-contamination and a sequencing artifact, a later analysis dropped under 600 nucleotide sequences that were highly shared and had low generation probability. In a later analysis, a clonal expansion index was calculated for each public chain from normalized within-repertoire ranks of inferred template counts. In a later analysis, generation probabilities were computed with a VDJ recombination model fitted to out-of-frame rearrangements, and the resulting probabilities were checked against IGoR. Hypergeometric tests were used in a later analysis to score TCR-TCR, TCR-HLA and TCR-CMV co-occurrence, with a repertoire-size bias correction applied to the TCR pairs. False discovery rates were estimated in a later analysis by permuting HLA or CMV assignments 20 times. In a later analysis, co-occurring TCRs were grouped using DBSCAN, with TCRdist sequence similarity added in when clustering inside HLA-allele-positive subsets. Co-occurrence clustering excluded repertoires with fewer than 30,000 or more than 120,000 public chains, plus five with anomalous nucleotide sharing. TCRdb carries this immuneACCESS record with in-frame sequences only. Its versions omit some clonotypes, under half of them owing to an unresolved V gene in the studies checked, with the rest unexplained. V and J calls plus clone size are reproduced from that table; the DNA served to infer D and trimming. The sample includes more than 150,000 clones, with almost 85% observed a single time. The leading ten clones occupy about 0.26% of the sample.

The sequencing sample was made of PBMCs. This receptor was obtained from a boy aged 5-17 years in good health and CMV-seronegative. The sequence links TRBV25-1 to TRBJ2-5; the central 8 bases match TRBD1. The CDR3 loop reads CASSERRTGYRETQYF. The DNA sequence is given as TGTGCCAGCAGTGAACGCCGGACAGGGTATCGGGAGACCCAGTACTTC.